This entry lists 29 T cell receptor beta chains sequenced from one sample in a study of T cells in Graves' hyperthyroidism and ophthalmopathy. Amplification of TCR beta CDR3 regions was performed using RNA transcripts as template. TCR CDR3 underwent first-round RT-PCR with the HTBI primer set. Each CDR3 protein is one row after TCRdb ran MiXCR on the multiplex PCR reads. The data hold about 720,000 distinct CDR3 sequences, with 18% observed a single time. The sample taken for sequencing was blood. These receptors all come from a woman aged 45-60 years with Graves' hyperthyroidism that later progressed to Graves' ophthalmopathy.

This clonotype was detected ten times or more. CDR3 amino acids: CASTTRRALLTQETQYF. CDR3 nucleotide sequence: TGTGCCAGCACCACACGGCGAGCTTTACTCACACAAGAGACCCAGTACTTC. This chain connects TRBV7-8 to TRBJ2-5; D not certain. Germline CDR1 and CDR2: SGHVS and FQNEAQ. The V and J ends lost 7 bases and 2 bases respectively, with 23 bases between them. The CDR3 is 17 residues long.

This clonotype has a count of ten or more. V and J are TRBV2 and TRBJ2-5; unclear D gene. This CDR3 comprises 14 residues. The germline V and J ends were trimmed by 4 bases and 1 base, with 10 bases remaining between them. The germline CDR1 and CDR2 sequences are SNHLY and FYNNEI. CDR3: CASSANRLQETQYF. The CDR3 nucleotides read TGTGCCAGCAGTGCGAACAGACTCCAAGAGACCCAGTACTTC.

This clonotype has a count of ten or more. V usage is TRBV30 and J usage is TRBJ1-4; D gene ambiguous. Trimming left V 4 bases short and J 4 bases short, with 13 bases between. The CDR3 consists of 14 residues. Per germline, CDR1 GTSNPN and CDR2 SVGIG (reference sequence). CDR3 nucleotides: TGTGCCTGGAACGATGGGGTTGTTAATGAAAAACTGTTTTTT. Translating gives CAWNDGVVNEKLFF.

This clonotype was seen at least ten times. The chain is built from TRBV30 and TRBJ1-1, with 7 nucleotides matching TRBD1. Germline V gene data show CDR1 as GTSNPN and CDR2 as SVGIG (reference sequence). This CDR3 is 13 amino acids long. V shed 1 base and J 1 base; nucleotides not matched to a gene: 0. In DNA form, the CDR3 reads TGTGCCTGGAGTGGACAGGGGAACACTGAAGCTTTCTTT. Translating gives CAWSGQGNTEAFF.

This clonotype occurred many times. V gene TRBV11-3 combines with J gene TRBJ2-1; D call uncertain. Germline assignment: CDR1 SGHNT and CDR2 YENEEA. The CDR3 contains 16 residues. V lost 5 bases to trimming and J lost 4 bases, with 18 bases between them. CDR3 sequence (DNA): TGTGCCAGCAGCGCCTCGATCTCAGGCCCTTACAATGAGCAGTTCTTC. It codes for CASSASISGPYNEQFF.

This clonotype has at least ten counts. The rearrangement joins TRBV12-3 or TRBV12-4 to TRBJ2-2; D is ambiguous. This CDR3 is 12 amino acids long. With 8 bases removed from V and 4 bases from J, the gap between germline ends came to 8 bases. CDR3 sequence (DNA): TGTGCCAGCTCACCAAGCACCGGGGAGCTGTTTTTT. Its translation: CASSPSTGELFF.

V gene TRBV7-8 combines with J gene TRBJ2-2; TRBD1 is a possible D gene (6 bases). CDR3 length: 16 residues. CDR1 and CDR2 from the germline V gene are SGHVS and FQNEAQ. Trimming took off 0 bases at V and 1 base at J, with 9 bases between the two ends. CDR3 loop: CASSLAGHQNTGELFF. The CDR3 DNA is TGTGCCAGCAGCTTAGCGGGACACCAGAACACCGGGGAGCTGTTTTTT.

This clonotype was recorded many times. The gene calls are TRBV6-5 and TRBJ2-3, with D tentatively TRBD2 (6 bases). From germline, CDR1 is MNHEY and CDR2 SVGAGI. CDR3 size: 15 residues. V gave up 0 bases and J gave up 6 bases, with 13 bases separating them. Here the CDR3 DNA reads TGTGCCAGCAGTTACTCCCCAGGAGGGGCCGATACGCAGTATTTT. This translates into CASSYSPGGADTQYF.

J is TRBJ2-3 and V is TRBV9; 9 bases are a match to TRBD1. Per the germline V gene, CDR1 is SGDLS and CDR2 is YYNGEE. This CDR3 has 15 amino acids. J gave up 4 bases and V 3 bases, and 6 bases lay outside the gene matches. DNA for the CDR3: TGTGCCAGCAGCGCTCGGACAGGGGAAGCAGATACGCAGTATTTT. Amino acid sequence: CASSARTGEADTQYF.

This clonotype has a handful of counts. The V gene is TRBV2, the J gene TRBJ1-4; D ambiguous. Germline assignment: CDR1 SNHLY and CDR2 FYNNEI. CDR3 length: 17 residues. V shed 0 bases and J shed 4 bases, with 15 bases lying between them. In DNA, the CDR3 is TGTGCCAGCAGTGAAGCGGAGGGTGGTCTTCTTAATGAAAAACTGTTTTTT. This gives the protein CASSEAEGGLLNEKLFF.

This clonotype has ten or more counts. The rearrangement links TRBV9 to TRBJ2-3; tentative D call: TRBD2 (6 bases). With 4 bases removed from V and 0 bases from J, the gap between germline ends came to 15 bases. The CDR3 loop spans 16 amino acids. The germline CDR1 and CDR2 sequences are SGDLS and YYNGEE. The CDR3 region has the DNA TGTGCCAGCAGCACAGAAGGAGGGCCCAGCACAGATACGCAGTATTTT. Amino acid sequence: CASSTEGGPSTDTQYF.

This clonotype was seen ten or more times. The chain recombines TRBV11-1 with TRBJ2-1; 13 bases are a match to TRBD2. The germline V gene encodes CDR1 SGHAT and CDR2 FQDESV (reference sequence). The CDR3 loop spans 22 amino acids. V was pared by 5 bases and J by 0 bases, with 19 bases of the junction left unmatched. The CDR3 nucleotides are TGTGCCAGCAGCGGCAGGGAGAAGACTAGCGGGGGGCCTTTCGACTCCTACAATGAGCAGTTCTTC. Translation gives CASSGREKTSGGPFDSYNEQFF.

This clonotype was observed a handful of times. The CDR3 nucleotides read TGTGCCAGCTCACCGGGGGAATACCAAGAGACCCAGTACTTC. It yields the protein CASSPGEYQETQYF. The chain combines TRBV18 with TRBJ2-5; D could derive from TRBD1 or TRBD2 (5 bases each). Deletions cut 3 bases from V and 0 bases from J, with 8 bases between. This CDR3 contains 14 residues. The germline V gene encodes CDR1 KGHSH and CDR2 LQKENI.

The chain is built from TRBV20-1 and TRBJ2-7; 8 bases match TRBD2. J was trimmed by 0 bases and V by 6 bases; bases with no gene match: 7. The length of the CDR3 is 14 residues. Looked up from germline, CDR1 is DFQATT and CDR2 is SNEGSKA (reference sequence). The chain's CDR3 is CSAQGGGSSYEQYF. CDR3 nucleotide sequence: TGCAGTGCCCAGGGCGGGGGGAGCTCCTACGAGCAGTACTTC.

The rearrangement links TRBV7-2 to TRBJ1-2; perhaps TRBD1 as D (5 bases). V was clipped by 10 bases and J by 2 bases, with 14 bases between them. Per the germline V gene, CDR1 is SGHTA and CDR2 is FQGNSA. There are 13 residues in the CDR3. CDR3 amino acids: CATNDRLNYGYTF. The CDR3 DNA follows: TGTGCCACGAATGACAGACTCAACTATGGCTACACCTTC.

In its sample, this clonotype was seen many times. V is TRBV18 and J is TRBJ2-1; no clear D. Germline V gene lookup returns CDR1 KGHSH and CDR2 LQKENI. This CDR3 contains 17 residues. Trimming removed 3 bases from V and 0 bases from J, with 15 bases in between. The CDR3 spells CASSPEAAPSSYNEQFF. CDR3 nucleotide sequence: TGTGCCAGCTCACCTGAGGCGGCGCCGAGCTCCTACAATGAGCAGTTCTTC.

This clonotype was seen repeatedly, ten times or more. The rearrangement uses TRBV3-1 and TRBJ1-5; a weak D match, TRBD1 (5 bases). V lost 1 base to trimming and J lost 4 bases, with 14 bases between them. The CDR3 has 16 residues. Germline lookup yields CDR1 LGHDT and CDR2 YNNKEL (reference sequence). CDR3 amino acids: CASSQGGYFGNQPQHF. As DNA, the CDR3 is TGTGCCAGCAGCCAAGGGGGCTACTTCGGAAATCAGCCCCAGCATTTT.

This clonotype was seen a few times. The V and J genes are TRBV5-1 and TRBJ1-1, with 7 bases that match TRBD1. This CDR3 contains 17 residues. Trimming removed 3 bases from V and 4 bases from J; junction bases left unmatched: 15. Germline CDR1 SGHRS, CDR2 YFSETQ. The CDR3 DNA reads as TGCGCCAGCAGCTCTGACAGGGCCCCGGCGTTTGGCACTGAAGCTTTCTTT. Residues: CASSSDRAPAFGTEAFF.

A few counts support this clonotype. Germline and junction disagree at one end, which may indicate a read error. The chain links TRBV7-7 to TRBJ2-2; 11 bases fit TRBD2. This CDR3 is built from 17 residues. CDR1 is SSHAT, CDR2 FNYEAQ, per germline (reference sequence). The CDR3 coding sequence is TGTGCTAGCAGCTACACTAGCGGGGGCCTGAACACCGGGGAGCTGTTTTTT. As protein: CASSYTSGGLNTGELFF. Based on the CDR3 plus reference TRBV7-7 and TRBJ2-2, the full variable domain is GAGVSQSPRYKVTKRGQDVTLRCDPISSHATLYWYQQALGQGPEFLTYFNYEAQPDKSGLPSDRFSAERPEGSISTLTIQRTEQRDSAMYRCASSYTSGGLNTGELFFGEGSRLTVL.

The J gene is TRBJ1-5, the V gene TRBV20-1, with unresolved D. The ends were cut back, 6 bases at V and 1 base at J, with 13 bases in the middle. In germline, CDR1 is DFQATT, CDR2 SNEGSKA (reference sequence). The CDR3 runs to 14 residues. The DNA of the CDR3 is TGCAGTGCCAGCCGCGGGCTGAGCAATCAGCCCCAGCATTTT. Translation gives CSASRGLSNQPQHF.

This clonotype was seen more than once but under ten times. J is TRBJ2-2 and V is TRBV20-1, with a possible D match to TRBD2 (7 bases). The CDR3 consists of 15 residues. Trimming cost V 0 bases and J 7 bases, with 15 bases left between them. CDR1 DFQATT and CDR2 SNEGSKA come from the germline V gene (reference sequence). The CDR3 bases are TGCAGTGCTAGAGATCCCCGGCGGGGGCTCGGGGAGCTGTTTTTT. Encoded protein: CSARDPRRGLGELFF.

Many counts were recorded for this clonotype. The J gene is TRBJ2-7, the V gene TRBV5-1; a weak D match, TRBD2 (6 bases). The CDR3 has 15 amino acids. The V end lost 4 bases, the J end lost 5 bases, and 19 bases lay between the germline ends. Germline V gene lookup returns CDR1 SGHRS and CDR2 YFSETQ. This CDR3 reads CASSPGRQRWNEQYF. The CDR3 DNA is TGCGCCAGCAGCCCCGGGAGACAGCGCTGGAACGAGCAGTACTTC.

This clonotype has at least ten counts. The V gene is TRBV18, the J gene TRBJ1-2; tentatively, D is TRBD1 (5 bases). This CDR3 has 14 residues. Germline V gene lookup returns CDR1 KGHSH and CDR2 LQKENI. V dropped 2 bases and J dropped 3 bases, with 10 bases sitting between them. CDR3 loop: CASSPGAADYGYTF. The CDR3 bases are TGTGCCAGCTCACCAGGGGCAGCGGACTATGGCTACACCTTC.

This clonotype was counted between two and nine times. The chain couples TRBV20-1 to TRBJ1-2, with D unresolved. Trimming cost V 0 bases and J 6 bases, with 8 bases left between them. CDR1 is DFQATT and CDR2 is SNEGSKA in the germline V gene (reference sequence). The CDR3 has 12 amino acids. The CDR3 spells CSARDWVNGYTF. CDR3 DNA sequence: TGCAGTGCTAGAGATTGGGTTAATGGCTACACCTTC.

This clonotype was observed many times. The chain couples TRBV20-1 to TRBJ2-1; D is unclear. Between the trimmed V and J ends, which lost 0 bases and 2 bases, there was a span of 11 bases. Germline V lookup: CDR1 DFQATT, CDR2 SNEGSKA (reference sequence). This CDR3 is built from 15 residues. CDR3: CSAREGQHPYNEQFF. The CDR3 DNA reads TGCAGTGCTAGAGAAGGGCAACATCCCTACAATGAGCAGTTCTTC.

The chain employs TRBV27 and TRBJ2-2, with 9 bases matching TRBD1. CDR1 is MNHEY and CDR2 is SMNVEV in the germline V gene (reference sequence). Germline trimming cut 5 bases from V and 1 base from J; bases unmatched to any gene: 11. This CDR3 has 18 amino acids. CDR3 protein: CASSTLYPGQGNTGELFF. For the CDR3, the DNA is TGTGCCAGCAGTACCCTCTACCCGGGACAGGGGAACACCGGGGAGCTGTTTTTT.

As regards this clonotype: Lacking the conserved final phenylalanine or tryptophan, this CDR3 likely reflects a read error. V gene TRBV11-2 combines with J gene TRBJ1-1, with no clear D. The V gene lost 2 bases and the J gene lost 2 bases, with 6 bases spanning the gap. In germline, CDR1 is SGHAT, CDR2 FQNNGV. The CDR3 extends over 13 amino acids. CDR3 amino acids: CASSLPLNTEAFL. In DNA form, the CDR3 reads TGTGCCAGCAGCTTACCCCTTAACACTGAAGCTTTCTTA.

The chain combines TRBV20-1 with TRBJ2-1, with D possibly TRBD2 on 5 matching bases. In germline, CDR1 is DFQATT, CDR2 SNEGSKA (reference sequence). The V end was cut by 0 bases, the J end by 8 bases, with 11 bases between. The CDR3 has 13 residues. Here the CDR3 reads CSARDGGSDEQFF. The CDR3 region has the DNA TGCAGTGCTAGAGATGGTGGGAGTGATGAGCAGTTCTTC.

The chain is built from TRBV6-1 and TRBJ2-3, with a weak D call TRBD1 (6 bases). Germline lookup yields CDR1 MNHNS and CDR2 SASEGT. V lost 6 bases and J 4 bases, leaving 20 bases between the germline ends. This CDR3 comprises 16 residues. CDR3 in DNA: TGTGCCAGCAGCAATTTACAGGGATCACTGGCAGATACGCAGTATTTT. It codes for CASSNLQGSLADTQYF.